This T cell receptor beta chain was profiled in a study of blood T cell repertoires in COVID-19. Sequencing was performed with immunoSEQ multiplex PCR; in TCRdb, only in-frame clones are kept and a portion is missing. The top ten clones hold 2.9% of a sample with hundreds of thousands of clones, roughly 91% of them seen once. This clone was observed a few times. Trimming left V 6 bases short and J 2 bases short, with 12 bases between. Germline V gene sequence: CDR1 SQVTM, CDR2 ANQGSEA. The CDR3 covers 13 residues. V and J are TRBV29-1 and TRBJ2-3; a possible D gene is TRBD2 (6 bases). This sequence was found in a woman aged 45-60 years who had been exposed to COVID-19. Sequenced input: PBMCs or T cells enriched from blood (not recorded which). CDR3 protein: CSVLAANTDTQYF. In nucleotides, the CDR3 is TGCAGCGTACTAGCCGCTAACACAGATACGCAGTATTTT.